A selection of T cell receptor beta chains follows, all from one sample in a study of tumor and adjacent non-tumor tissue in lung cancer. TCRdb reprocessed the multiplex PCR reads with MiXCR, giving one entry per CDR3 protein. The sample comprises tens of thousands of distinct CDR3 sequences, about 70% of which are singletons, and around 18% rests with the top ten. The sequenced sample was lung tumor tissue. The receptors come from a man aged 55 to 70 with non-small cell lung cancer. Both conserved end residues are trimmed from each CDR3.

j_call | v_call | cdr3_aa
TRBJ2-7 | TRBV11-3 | ASSLDQAYSSEQF
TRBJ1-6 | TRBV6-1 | ASKIGGYNSPLH
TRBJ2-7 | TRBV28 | ASGWGRARYEQY
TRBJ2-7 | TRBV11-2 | ASSLRMYEQY
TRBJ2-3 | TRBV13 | ASSSPAGAGTDTQY
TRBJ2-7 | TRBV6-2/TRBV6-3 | AGSWDSSNEQN
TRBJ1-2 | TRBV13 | ASSLLGTSYGYT
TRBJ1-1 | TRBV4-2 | ASSQATQNTEAF
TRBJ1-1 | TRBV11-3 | ASSTGQGSGNTEAF
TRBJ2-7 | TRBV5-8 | ASSLGGEISYEQY
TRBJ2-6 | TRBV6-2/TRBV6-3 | AGSYSVGHAGANVLT
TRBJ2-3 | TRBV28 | TSTDTADTQY
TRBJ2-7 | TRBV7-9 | ASGLGPYEQY
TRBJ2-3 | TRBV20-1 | SARGRLTNAQY
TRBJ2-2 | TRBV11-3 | VSSPSVANTGELY
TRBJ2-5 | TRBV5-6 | ASSPRLEETHY
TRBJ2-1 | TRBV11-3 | VSNHGTSGSYEQF
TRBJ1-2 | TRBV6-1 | ASRQCGYGYT
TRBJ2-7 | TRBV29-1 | SVGDIPSSYELY
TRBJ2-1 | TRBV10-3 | AIRPGQSSYNEQF
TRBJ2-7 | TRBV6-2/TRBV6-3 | TSSYGYAIVRPYEQY
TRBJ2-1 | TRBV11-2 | TSSLHRGMRDEQF
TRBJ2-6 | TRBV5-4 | GSSPNLGQGASGANVLT
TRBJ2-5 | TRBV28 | ASSLSEGQETQY
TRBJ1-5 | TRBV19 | ASSRPGQKVTFSNQPQH
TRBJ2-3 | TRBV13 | ASSMTGGSTDTQY
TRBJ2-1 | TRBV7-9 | ASSLGGTSGMYNEQF
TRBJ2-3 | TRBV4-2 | ASSQSKWDTQY
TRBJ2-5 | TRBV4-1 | ASSPHGDGQETQY
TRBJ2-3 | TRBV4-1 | SSSQELSGDTQY
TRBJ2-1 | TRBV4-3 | ASSQDWRNKEEF
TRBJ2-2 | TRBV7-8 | ASTPRDRVTGELF
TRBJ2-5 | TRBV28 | ASSLHSQETQY
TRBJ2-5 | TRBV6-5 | ASMLGPGWETQY